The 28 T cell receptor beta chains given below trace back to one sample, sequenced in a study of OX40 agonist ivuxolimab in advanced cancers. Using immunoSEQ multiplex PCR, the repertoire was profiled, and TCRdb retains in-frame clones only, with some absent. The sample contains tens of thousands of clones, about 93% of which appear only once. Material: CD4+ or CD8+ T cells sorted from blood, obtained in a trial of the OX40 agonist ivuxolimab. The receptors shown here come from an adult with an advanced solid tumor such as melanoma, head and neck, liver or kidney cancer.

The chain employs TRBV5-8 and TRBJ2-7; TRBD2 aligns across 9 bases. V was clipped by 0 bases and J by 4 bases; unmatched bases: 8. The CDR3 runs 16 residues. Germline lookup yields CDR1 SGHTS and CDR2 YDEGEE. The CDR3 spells CASSLGLAGIGYEQYF. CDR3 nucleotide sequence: TGTGCCAGCAGCTTGGGGCTAGCGGGAATCGGTTACGAGCAGTACTTC.

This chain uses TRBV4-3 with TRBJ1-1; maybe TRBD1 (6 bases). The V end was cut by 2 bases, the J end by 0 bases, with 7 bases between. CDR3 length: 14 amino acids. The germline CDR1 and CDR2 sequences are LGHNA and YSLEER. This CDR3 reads CASSQYRVNTEAFF. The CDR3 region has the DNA TGCGCCAGCAGCCAATACAGGGTGAACACTGAAGCTTTCTTT.

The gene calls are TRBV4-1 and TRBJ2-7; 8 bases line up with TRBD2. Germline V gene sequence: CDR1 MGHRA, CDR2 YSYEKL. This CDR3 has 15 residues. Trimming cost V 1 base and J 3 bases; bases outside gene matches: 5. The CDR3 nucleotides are TGCGCCAGCAGCCAAGTAACTAGCGGTCGCTACGAGCAGTACTTC. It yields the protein CASSQVTSGRYEQYF.

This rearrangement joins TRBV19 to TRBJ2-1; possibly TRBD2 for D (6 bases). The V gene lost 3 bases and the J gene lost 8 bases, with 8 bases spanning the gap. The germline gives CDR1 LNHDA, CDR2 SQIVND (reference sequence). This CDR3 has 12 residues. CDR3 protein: CASSMPGDEQFF. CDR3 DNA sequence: TGTGCCAGTAGTATGCCGGGGGATGAGCAGTTCTTC.

The CDR3 DNA follows: TGTGCCAGCAGCTCAGGGCCCCGCGACAGGGTCTATGGCTACACCTTC. This sequence encodes CASSSGPRDRVYGYTF. This chain uses TRBV5-4 with TRBJ1-2; 7 nucleotides align to TRBD1. The V and J ends lost 3 bases and 4 bases, in that order; junction bases with no gene match: 12. Germline lookup yields CDR1 SGHNT and CDR2 YYREEE (reference sequence). The CDR3 extends over 16 amino acids.

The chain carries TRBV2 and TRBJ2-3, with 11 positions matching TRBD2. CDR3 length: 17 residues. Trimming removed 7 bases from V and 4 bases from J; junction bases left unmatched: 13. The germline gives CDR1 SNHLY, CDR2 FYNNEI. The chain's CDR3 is CASNGKGGLAESDTQYF. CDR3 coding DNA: TGTGCCAGCAACGGAAAGGGGGGACTAGCGGAATCAGATACGCAGTATTTT.

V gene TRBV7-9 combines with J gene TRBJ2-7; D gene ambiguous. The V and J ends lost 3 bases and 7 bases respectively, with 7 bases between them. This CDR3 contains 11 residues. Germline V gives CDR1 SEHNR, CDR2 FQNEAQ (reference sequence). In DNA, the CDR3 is TGTGCCAGCAGCTTCGCCTCGGAGCAGTACTTC. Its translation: CASSFASEQYF.

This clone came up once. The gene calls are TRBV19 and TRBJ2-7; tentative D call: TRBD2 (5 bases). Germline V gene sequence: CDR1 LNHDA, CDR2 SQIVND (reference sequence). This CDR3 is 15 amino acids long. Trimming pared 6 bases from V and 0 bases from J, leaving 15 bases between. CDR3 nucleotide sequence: TGTGCCAGTAGAAAGGGAGCGGCTACCTCCTACGAGCAGTACTTC. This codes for CASRKGAATSYEQYF.

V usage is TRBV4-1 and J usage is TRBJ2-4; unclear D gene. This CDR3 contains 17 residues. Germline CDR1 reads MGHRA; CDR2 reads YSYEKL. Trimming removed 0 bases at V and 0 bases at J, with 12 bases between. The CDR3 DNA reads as TGCGCCAGCAGCCAAGAAATTTGGGGTGAAGCCAAAAACATTCAGTACTTC. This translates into CASSQEIWGEAKNIQYF.

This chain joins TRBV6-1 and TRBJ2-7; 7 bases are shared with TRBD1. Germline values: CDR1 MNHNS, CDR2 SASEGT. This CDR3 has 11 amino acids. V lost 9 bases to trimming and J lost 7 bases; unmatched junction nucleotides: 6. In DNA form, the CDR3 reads TGTGCCAGTAACAACAGGGGTGAGCAGTACTTC. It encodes CASNNRGEQYF.

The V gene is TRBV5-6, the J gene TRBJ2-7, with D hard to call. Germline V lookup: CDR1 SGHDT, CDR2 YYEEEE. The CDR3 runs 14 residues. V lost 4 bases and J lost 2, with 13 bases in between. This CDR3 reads CASSPVGFTYEQYF. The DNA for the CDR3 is TGTGCCAGCAGCCCTGTTGGGTTTACCTACGAGCAGTACTTC. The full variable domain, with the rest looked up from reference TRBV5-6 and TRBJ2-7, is DAGVTQSPTHLIKTRGQQVTLRCSPKSGHDTVSWYQQALGQGPQFIFQYYEEEERQRGNFPDRFSGHQFPNYSSELNVNALLLGDSALYLCASSPVGFTYEQYFGPGTRLTVT.

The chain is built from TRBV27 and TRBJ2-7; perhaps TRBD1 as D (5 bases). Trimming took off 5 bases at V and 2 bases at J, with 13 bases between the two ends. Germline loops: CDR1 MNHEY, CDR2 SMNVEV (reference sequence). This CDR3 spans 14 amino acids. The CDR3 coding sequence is TGTGCCAGCAGTATCGCCCAGGGTGCCTACGAGCAGTACTTC. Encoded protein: CASSIAQGAYEQYF.

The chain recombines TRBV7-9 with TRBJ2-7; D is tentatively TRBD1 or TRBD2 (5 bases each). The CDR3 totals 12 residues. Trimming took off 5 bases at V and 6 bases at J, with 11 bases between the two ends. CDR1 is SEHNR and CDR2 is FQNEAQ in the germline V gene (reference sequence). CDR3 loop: CASSLGASEQYF. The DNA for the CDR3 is TGTGCCAGCAGCCTCGGGGCCTCCGAGCAGTACTTC.

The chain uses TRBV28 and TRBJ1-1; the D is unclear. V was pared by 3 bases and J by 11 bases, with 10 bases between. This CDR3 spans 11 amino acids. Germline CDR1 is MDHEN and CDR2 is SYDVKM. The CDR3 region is CASSFGWVAFF. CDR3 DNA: TGTGCCAGCAGTTTTGGTTGGGTGGCTTTCTTT. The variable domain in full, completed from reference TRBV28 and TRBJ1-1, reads DVKVTQSSRYLVKRTGEKVFLECVQDMDHENMFWYRQDPGLGLRLIYFSYDVKMKEKGDIPEGYSVSREKKERFSLILESASTNQTSMYLCASSFGWVAFFGQGTRLTVV.

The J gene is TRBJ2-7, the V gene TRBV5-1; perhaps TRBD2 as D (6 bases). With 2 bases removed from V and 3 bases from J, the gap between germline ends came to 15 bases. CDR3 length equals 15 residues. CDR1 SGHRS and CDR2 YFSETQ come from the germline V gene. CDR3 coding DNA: TGCGCCAGCAGCTTAATAACCGGGACTTACTACGAGCAGTACTTC. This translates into CASSLITGTYYEQYF.

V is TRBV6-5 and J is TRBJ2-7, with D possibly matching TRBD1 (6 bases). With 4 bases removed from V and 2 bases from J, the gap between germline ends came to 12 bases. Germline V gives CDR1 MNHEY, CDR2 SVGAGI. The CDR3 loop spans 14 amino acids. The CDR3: CASSSGQTTYEQYF. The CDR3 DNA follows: TGTGCCAGCAGTTCCGGACAGACAACCTACGAGCAGTACTTC.

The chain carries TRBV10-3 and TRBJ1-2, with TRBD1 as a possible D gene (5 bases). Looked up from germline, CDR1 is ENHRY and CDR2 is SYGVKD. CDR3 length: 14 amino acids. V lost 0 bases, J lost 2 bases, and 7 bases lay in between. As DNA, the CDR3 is TGTGCCATCAGTGAGTCGACAGTGAACTATGGCTACACCTTC. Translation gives CAISESTVNYGYTF.

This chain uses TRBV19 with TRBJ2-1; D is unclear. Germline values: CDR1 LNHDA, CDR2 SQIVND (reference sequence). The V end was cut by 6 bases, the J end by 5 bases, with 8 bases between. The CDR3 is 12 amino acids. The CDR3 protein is CASSEANNEQFF. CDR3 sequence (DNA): TGTGCCAGTAGCGAGGCGAACAATGAGCAGTTCTTC.

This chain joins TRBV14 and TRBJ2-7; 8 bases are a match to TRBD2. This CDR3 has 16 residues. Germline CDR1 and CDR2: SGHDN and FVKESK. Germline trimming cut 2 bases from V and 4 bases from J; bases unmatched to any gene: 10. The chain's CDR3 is CASSQKGTRTQYEQYF. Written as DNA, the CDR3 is TGTGCCAGCAGCCAAAAAGGGACTAGGACGCAATACGAGCAGTACTTC.

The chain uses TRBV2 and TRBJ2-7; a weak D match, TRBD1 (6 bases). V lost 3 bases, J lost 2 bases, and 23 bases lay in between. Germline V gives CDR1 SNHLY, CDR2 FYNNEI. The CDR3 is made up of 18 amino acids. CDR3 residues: CASSEPSDRSSETYEQYF. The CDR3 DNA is TGTGCCAGCAGTGAGCCCTCCGACAGGAGCTCCGAGACCTACGAGCAGTACTTC.

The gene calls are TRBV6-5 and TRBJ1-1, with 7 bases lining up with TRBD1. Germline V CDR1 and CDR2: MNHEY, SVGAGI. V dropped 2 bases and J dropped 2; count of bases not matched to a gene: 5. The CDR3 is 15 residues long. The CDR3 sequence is CASSYRGRSNTEAFF. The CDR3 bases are TGTGCCAGCAGTTACAGGGGGCGCTCTAACACTGAAGCTTTCTTT.

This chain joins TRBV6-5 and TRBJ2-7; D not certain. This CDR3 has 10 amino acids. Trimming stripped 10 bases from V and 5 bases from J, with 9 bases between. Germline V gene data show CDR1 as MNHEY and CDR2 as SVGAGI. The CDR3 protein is CAIRVDEQYF. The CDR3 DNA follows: TGTGCCATACGAGTGGACGAGCAGTACTTC.

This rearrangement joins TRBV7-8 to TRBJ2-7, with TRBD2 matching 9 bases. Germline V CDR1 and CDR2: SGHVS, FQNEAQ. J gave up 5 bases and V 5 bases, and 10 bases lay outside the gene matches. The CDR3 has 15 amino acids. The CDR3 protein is CASSLLAGFPDEQYF. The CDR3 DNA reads TGTGCCAGCAGCCTGCTAGCGGGGTTCCCCGACGAGCAGTACTTC. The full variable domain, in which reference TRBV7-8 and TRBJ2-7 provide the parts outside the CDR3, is GAGVSQSPRYKVAKRGQDVALRCDPISGHVSLFWYQQALGQGPEFLTYFQNEAQLDKSGLPSDRFFAERPEGSVSTLKIQRTQQEDSAVYLCASSLLAGFPDEQYFGPGTRLTVT.

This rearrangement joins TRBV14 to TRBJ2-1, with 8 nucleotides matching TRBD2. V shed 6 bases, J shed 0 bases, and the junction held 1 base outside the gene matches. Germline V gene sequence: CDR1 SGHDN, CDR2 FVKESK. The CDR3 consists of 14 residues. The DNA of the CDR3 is TGTGCCAGCAGGAGCGGGAGCTCCTACAATGAGCAGTTCTTC. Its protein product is CASRSGSSYNEQFF.

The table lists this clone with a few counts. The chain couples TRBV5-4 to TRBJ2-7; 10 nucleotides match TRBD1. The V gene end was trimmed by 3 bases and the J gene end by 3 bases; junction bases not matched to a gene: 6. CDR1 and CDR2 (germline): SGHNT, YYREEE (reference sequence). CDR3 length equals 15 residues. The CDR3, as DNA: TGTGCCAGCAGCTCACGGACAGGGGGAAACTACGAGCAGTACTTC. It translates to CASSSRTGGNYEQYF.

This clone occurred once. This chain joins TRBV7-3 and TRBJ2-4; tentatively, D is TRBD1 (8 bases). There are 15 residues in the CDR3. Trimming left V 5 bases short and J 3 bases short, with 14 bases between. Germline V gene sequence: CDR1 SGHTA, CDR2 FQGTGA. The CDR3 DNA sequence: TGTGCCAGCAGCCCGACAGGGGACTACAAAAACATTCAGTACTTC. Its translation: CASSPTGDYKNIQYF.

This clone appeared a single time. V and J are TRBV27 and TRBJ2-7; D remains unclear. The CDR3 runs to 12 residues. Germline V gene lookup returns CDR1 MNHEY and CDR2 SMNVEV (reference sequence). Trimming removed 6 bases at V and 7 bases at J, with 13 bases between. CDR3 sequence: CASSASWEEQYF. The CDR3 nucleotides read TGTGCCAGCAGCGCCTCTTGGGAAGAGCAGTACTTC.

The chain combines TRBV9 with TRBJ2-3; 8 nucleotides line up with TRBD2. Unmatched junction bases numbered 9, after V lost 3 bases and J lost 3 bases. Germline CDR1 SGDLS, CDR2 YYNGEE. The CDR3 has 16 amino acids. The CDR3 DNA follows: TGTGCCAGCAGCGCCACCTTAGCGGGACTTACAGATACGCAGTATTTT. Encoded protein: CASSATLAGLTDTQYF.